The 29 T cell receptor beta chains presented below share a single source sample, sequenced in a study of cytomegalovirus exposure and HLA in healthy donors. With 60 Vbeta and 13 Jbeta primers, the PCR was carried out. Generated by immunoSEQ multiplex PCR, the TCRdb table keeps only in-frame clones and is missing some. The table includes about 170,000 clones, under 80% detected once. The source material was PBMCs. These TCRs come from a man between 35 and 55 years old in good health and CMV-seronegative.

Here the CDR3 DNA reads TGTGCCTGGAGTTGGGTGAGGGACAATGAGCAGTTCTTC. Protein sequence: CAWSWVRDNEQFF. The chain employs TRBV30 and TRBJ2-1; TRBD2 might be the D (5 bases). Trimming cost V 2 bases and J 5 bases, with 10 bases left between them. The germline V gene has CDR1 GTSNPN and CDR2 SVGIG (reference sequence). This CDR3 contains 13 residues.

The chain joins TRBV5-1 to TRBJ2-1; 8 bases are a match to TRBD2. The germline CDR1 and CDR2 sequences are SGHRS and YFSETQ. The CDR3 has 15 amino acids. The trim removed 0 bases at V and 9 bases at J, leaving 8 bases unmatched. The CDR3 reads CASSLGRGGTSEQFF. CDR3 sequence (DNA): TGCGCCAGCAGCTTGGGTCGGGGGGGGACTAGTGAGCAGTTCTTC.

The chain joins TRBV4-1 to TRBJ2-7; maybe TRBD2 (6 bases). CDR3 length equals 14 residues. Germline CDR1 and CDR2: MGHRA and YSYEKL. Deletions cut 4 bases from V and 4 bases from J, with 14 bases between. The CDR3 is CASSLYGGLYEQYF. In nucleotides, the CDR3 is TGCGCCAGCAGCCTATATGGAGGGCTTTACGAGCAGTACTTC.

This chain uses TRBV30 with TRBJ2-7, with 7 bases fitting TRBD1. This CDR3 comprises 13 residues. V trimming: 4 bases; J trimming: 0 bases; junction bases outside the gene matches: 3. CDR1 is GTSNPN, CDR2 SVGIG, per germline (reference sequence). The CDR3 loop is CAWNRDSSYEQYF. The CDR3, as DNA: TGTGCCTGGAACCGGGACAGCTCCTACGAGCAGTACTTC.

The chain joins TRBV6-6 to TRBJ2-5; D unclear. The V gene lost 7 bases and the J gene lost 4 bases, with 16 bases spanning the gap. Germline V lookup: CDR1 MNHNY, CDR2 SVGAGI (reference sequence). This CDR3 is 14 amino acids long. The CDR3 DNA follows: TGTGCCAGCACCCAAACCTCTATTGGAGAGACCCAGTACTTC. Protein sequence: CASTQTSIGETQYF.

This clone was seen a handful of times. This rearrangement joins TRBV7-6 to TRBJ1-5; D is possibly TRBD1 (5 bases). CDR3 length: 14 residues. V lost 0 bases and J 7 bases, leaving 10 bases between the germline ends. Germline V lookup: CDR1 SGHVS, CDR2 FNYEAQ. The CDR3 region is CASSLAGARQPQHF. Written as DNA, the CDR3 is TGTGCCAGCAGCTTAGCAGGGGCTCGCCAGCCCCAGCATTTT.

This chain's CDR3 is CSVGQGMDYGYTF. The DNA of the CDR3 is TGCAGCGTTGGACAGGGGATGGACTATGGCTACACCTTC. The chain links TRBV29-1 to TRBJ1-2, with 8 nucleotides matching TRBD1. CDR1 and CDR2 from the germline V gene are SQVTM and ANQGSEA. Unmatched junction bases numbered 4, after V lost 4 bases and J lost 3 bases. The CDR3 is made up of 13 amino acids.

This clone was observed a handful of times. The rearrangement uses TRBV19 and TRBJ1-5; 7 bases match TRBD1. This CDR3 region has 15 residues. The germline V gene encodes CDR1 LNHDA and CDR2 SQIVND (reference sequence). The J segment lost 5 bases and the V segment lost 3 bases, leaving 7 bases of the junction unmatched. CDR3 residues: CASSIVGGLDQPQHF. The CDR3 coding sequence is TGTGCCAGTAGTATCGTAGGGGGCCTGGATCAGCCCCAGCATTTT.

The chain joins TRBV6-6 to TRBJ2-3; 7 bases are shared with TRBD1. Germline CDR1 is MNHNY and CDR2 is SVGAGI (reference sequence). V lost 6 bases to trimming and J lost 6 bases; unmatched junction nucleotides: 12. The CDR3 covers 15 residues. CDR3 in DNA: TGTGCCAGCAGGACGACAGACAGGGAAGGGGATACGCAGTATTTT. Its translation is CASRTTDREGDTQYF.

This clone was found a few times. The rearrangement joins TRBV5-4 to TRBJ2-2; 7 nucleotides line up with TRBD2. The V and J ends lost 0 bases and 6 bases, in that order; junction bases with no gene match: 5. CDR1 is SGHNT and CDR2 is YYREEE in the germline V gene (reference sequence). This CDR3 is 15 amino acids long. The CDR3 bases are TGTGCCAGCAGCTTGGGGAATCGGGAGGCCGGGGAGCTGTTTTTT. It yields the protein CASSLGNREAGELFF.

The V gene is TRBV13, the J gene TRBJ1-6, with no clear D. V lost 0 bases, J lost 0 bases, and 9 bases lay in between. The CDR3 has 17 residues. Per germline, CDR1 PRHDT and CDR2 FYEKMQ (reference sequence). CDR3 sequence: CASSLGVPSSYNSPLHF. CDR3 sequence (DNA): TGTGCCAGCAGCTTAGGGGTCCCGAGCTCCTATAATTCACCCCTCCACTTT. Variable domain in full (rest from reference TRBV13 and TRBJ1-6): AAGVIQSPRHLIKEKRETATLKCYPIPRHDTVYWYQQGPGQDPQFLISFYEKMQSDKGSIPDRFSAQQFSDYHSELNMSSLELGDSALYFCASSLGVPSSYNSPLHFGNGTRLTVT.

This clone came up once. The V and J genes are TRBV29-1 and TRBJ1-5, with TRBD1 as a possible D gene (5 bases). CDR3 size: 13 residues. Per the germline V gene, CDR1 is SQVTM and CDR2 is ANQGSEA. Deletions cut 4 bases from V and 7 bases from J, with 14 bases between. The CDR3 loop reads CSVGDSLNQPQHF. The CDR3 nucleotides are TGCAGCGTTGGGGACTCATTAAACCAGCCCCAGCATTTT.

The chain links TRBV5-1 to TRBJ2-3, with 13 bases matching TRBD2. CDR1 and CDR2 from the germline V gene are SGHRS and YFSETQ. This CDR3 is 16 amino acids long. The J segment lost 6 bases and the V segment lost 4 bases, leaving 8 bases of the junction unmatched. The CDR3 DNA follows: TGCGCCAGCAGCCCTCCTACTAGCGGGGGGGCTGATACGCAGTATTTT. Protein: CASSPPTSGGADTQYF.

This clone came up a few times. The chain joins TRBV5-6 to TRBJ2-3; 8 positions agree with TRBD2. Losses at the gene ends were 2 bases for V and 6 bases for J; bases not matched to a gene: 5. CDR1 is SGHDT, CDR2 YYEEEE, per germline. This CDR3 has 14 residues. The CDR3 nucleotides are TGTGCCAGCAGCTTCCAGCGGGGGTTTGATACGCAGTATTTT. Its translation: CASSFQRGFDTQYF.

This clone was counted a single time. The rearrangement uses TRBV4-1 and TRBJ2-3; D uncertain. CDR3 length: 15 amino acids. Trimming took 1 base from V and 0 from J, leaving 8 bases between them. Per germline, CDR1 MGHRA and CDR2 YSYEKL. The CDR3 spells CASSQAYSSTDTQYF. The CDR3 nucleotides read TGCGCCAGCAGCCAAGCCTACTCGAGCACAGATACGCAGTATTTT.

This clone was observed a few times. V is TRBV6-1 and J is TRBJ1-1; D not resolved. Trimming shortened V by 3 bases and J by 3 bases, and 8 bases separated the two germline ends. The CDR3 contains 13 residues. In germline, CDR1 is MNHNS, CDR2 SASEGT. CDR3 amino acids: CASSEVADTEAFF. CDR3 bases: TGTGCCAGCAGTGAGGTGGCGGACACTGAAGCTTTCTTT.

Only a few counts were recorded for this clone. V and J are TRBV27 and TRBJ2-3, with D perhaps TRBD2 (6 bases). This CDR3 has 14 residues. Trimming removed 5 bases from V and 7 bases from J, with 16 bases in between. Germline CDR1 MNHEY, CDR2 SMNVEV (reference sequence). For the CDR3, the DNA is TGTGCCAGCAGTCTACAATCGGGGGAGAATACGCAGTATTTT. Its protein product is CASSLQSGENTQYF.

The rearrangement joins TRBV5-6 to TRBJ2-7; 9 positions match TRBD1. V trimming: 0 bases; J trimming: 4 bases; junction bases outside the gene matches: 8. CDR1 and CDR2 from the germline V gene are SGHDT and YYEEEE. The CDR3 loop spans 16 amino acids. CDR3 DNA: TGTGCCAGCAGCTTGGCCCTCACAGGGGGCAAGTACGAGCAGTACTTC. It yields the protein CASSLALTGGKYEQYF.

V and J are TRBV7-3 and TRBJ2-3; 9 nucleotides align to TRBD1. Germline CDR1 reads SGHTA; CDR2 reads FQGTGA. V shed 0 bases and J 3 bases; nucleotides not matched to a gene: 1. The CDR3 runs 15 residues. Written as DNA, the CDR3 is TGTGCCAGCAGCTTAACGGGACAGGGAACAGATACGCAGTATTTT. Its protein product is CASSLTGQGTDTQYF.

This clone was counted between two and nine times. V usage is TRBV30 and J usage is TRBJ2-5, with a weak D call TRBD1 (6 bases). The V and J ends lost 0 bases and 2 bases respectively, with 13 bases between them. The CDR3 has 15 residues. From germline, CDR1 is GTSNPN and CDR2 SVGIG (reference sequence). In DNA form, the CDR3 reads TGTGCCTGGAGTGTAGGGGGTGGGTATCAAGAGACCCAGTACTTC. Amino acid sequence: CAWSVGGGYQETQYF.

The rearrangement links TRBV19 to TRBJ2-7, with 10 bases that match TRBD2. This CDR3 spans 14 amino acids. The junction had 4 bases not matched to a gene; V was cut back by 4 bases and J by 4 bases. Germline CDR1 LNHDA, CDR2 SQIVND (reference sequence). The DNA of the CDR3 is TGTGCCAGTAGTAAACAGGGACTAGCGTACGAGCAGTACTTC. It codes for CASSKQGLAYEQYF.

V and J are TRBV23-1 and TRBJ1-6; TRBD1 aligns across 7 bases. TRBV23-1 is given ORF status, its function remaining uncertain. Trimming at V came to 7 bases and at J to 7 bases, leaving 10 bases not matched to a gene. This CDR3 has 15 amino acids. The CDR3 sequence: CASILVGTANSPLHF. The CDR3 DNA is TGCGCCAGCATTCTTGTGGGGACAGCCAATTCACCCCTCCACTTT.

This sequence joins TRBV7-2 and TRBJ2-5; 9 bases match TRBD2. The CDR3 runs to 15 residues. CDR1 and CDR2 from the germline V gene are SGHTA and FQGNSA. V gave up 4 bases and J gave up 5 bases; unmatched junction bases: 8. The CDR3 reads CASSSQRGAGETQYF. In DNA, the CDR3 is TGTGCCAGCAGCTCCCAGCGGGGGGCGGGGGAGACCCAGTACTTC.

The chain recombines TRBV9 with TRBJ2-1; 13 bases match TRBD2. V trimming: 4 bases; J trimming: 8 bases; junction bases outside the gene matches: 9. The length of the CDR3 is 16 residues. Germline V CDR1 and CDR2: SGDLS, YYNGEE. This chain's CDR3 is CASSPDGTSGIYEQFF. The CDR3 bases are TGTGCCAGCAGCCCCGACGGGACTAGCGGGATATATGAGCAGTTCTTC.

The chain has TRBV7-9 and TRBJ2-3; D gene unclear. This CDR3 comprises 14 residues. Trimming left V 3 bases short and J 4 bases short, with 11 bases between. Germline V lookup: CDR1 SEHNR, CDR2 FQNEAQ (reference sequence). The CDR3 here is CASSLIMAADTQYF. In nucleotides, the CDR3 is TGTGCCAGCAGCTTGATTATGGCGGCAGATACGCAGTATTTT. The whole variable domain, remainder taken from reference TRBV7-9 and TRBJ2-3, is DTGVSQNPRHKITKRGQNVTFRCDPISEHNRLYWYRQTLGQGPEFLTYFQNEAQLEKSRLLSDRFSAERPKGSFSTLEIQRTEQGDSAMYLCASSLIMAADTQYFGPGTRLTVL.

This chain links TRBV18 with TRBJ2-1, with D unclear. V lost 3 bases and J lost 5, with 11 bases in between. The CDR3 sequence is 14 residues long. Looked up from germline, CDR1 is KGHSH and CDR2 is LQKENI. The CDR3 DNA follows: TGTGCCAGCTCACCCCCCACGGTGAACAATGAGCAGTTCTTC. This encodes CASSPPTVNNEQFF.

The CDR3 coding sequence is TGTGCCAGCAGTCAAACCCCTCTAGCGGGACCCCTTTTTCTAGGTGAGCAGTACTTC. It yields the protein CASSQTPLAGPLFLGEQYF. This chain links TRBV27 with TRBJ2-5, with 9 positions matching TRBD2. V was clipped by 5 bases and J by 11 bases; unmatched bases: 27. The germline V gene has CDR1 MNHEY and CDR2 SMNVEV (reference sequence). The CDR3 totals 19 residues.

Worth noting for this clone: One junction end disagrees with the germline gene, perhaps due to a read error. The chain combines TRBV7-6 with TRBJ2-1, with TRBD2 matching over 7 bases. Germline values: CDR1 SGHVS, CDR2 FNYEAQ. This CDR3 region has 14 residues. The CDR3 nucleotides read TGTGCCAGCAGCGCCATGACCGCTGCGGGGGAAGAGATCTTC. Translating it yields CASSAMTAAGEEIF.

This clone was seen once. V usage is TRBV9 and J usage is TRBJ2-1; D may be TRBD1 (5 bases). The germline V gene has CDR1 SGDLS and CDR2 YYNGEE. Between the trimmed V and J ends, which lost 0 bases and 4 bases, there was a span of 11 bases. This CDR3 comprises 15 residues. CDR3 DNA: TGTGCCAGCAGCGTAGGAGCAGGGTCTTACAATGAGCAGTTCTTC. This encodes CASSVGAGSYNEQFF.